These 26 T cell receptor beta chains were sequenced from one sample in a study of blood T cell repertoires in COVID-19. Using immunoSEQ multiplex PCR, the repertoire was profiled, and TCRdb retains in-frame clones only, with some absent. The top ten clones hold 3% to 4.5% of a sample with 200,000 to 250,000 clones, approximately 77% of them seen once. Sample: peripheral blood. These receptor sequences come from a woman over 75 with acute or convalescent COVID-19.

This clone was found a few times. The sample holds other DNA sequences that translate to the same CDR3. The chain carries TRBV5-1 and TRBJ1-3; no reliable D call. The germline CDR1 and CDR2 sequences are SGHRS and YFSETQ. The CDR3 is 15 residues long. Trimming left V 0 bases short and J 0 bases short, with 7 bases between. The CDR3: CASSLDGSSGNTIYF. CDR3 DNA sequence: TGCGCCAGCAGCTTGGACGGGAGCTCTGGAAACACCATATATTTT.

This clone came up once. This chain links TRBV5-1 with TRBJ2-1; 13 bases line up with TRBD2. The length of the CDR3 is 17 residues. Germline V gene lookup returns CDR1 SGHRS and CDR2 YFSETQ. V lost 4 bases to trimming and J lost 4 bases; unmatched junction nucleotides: 8. As DNA, the CDR3 is TGCGCCAGCAGCCTATCCCGGACTAGCGGGGGTTACAATGAGCAGTTCTTC. Translation: CASSLSRTSGGYNEQFF.

The chain links TRBV29-1 to TRBJ1-1, with D possibly TRBD1 on 5 matching bases. Between the trimmed V and J ends, which lost 7 bases and 1 base, there was a span of 16 bases. The CDR3 has 14 amino acids. Looked up from germline, CDR1 is SQVTM and CDR2 is ANQGSEA. The CDR3, as DNA: TGCAGCGCGAAACCTGATACAGGGAACACTGAAGCTTTCTTT. Translated, it gives CSAKPDTGNTEAFF.

For this clone: Distinct nucleotide sequences in the sample also encode this CDR3. This chain joins TRBV30 and TRBJ1-6; 7 bases align to TRBD1. The germline gives CDR1 GTSNPN, CDR2 SVGIG (reference sequence). The CDR3 covers 13 residues. J was trimmed by 4 bases and V by 5 bases; bases with no gene match: 2. The CDR3: CAWGTDYNSPLHF. Here the CDR3 DNA reads TGTGCCTGGGGGACAGATTATAATTCACCCCTCCACTTT.

This chain connects TRBV28 to TRBJ1-6; TRBD1 aligns across 8 bases. Losses at the gene ends were 2 bases for V and 7 bases for J; bases not matched to a gene: 4. This CDR3 has 15 residues. From germline, CDR1 is MDHEN and CDR2 SYDVKM. CDR3 nucleotides: TGTGCCAGCAGTTTACTTAGACAGGGGAATTCACCCCTCCACTTT. This codes for CASSLLRQGNSPLHF.

This clone has more than one count but fewer than ten. The chain links TRBV5-1 to TRBJ2-5, with TRBD1 matching over 7 bases. V dropped 0 bases and J dropped 6; count of bases not matched to a gene: 11. The CDR3 is 16 amino acids. CDR1 is SGHRS, CDR2 YFSETQ, per germline. CDR3 bases: TGCGCCAGCAGCTTGGCCCCCCTTACAGGGGTGAAGACCCAGTACTTC. Its translation: CASSLAPLTGVKTQYF.

This clone has just one count. The genes are TRBV29-1 and TRBJ1-4; 7 bases agree with TRBD1. The junction had 9 bases not matched to a gene; V was cut back by 8 bases and J by 0 bases. Germline V gene data show CDR1 as SQVTM and CDR2 as ANQGSEA. The CDR3 has 15 residues. CDR3 sequence reads: CSPGTDSATNEKLFF. The DNA of the CDR3 is TGCAGCCCTGGGACAGACTCTGCAACTAATGAAAAACTGTTTTTT. Full variable domain (remainder filled in from reference TRBV29-1 and TRBJ1-4): SAVISQKPSRDICQRGTSLTIQCQVDSQVTMMFWYRQQPGQSLTLIATANQGSEATYESGFVIDKFPISRPNLTFSTLTVSNMSPEDSSIYLCSPGTDSATNEKLFFGSGTQLSVL.

This clone has only a few counts. The chain recombines TRBV5-1 with TRBJ1-3, with D perhaps TRBD1 (5 bases). Germline lookup yields CDR1 SGHRS and CDR2 YFSETQ. Trimming took 0 bases from V and 2 from J, leaving 12 bases between them. This CDR3 contains 16 residues. CDR3 DNA sequence: TGCGCCAGCAGCTTGGTCGCAGGGAATACTGGAAACACCATATATTTT. Encoded protein: CASSLVAGNTGNTIYF.

The CDR3 loop is CASSPRSTGGEAFF. In DNA, the CDR3 is TGTGCCAGCAGCCCCCGTAGCACGGGGGGTGAAGCTTTCTTT. V and J are TRBV7-2 and TRBJ1-1, with D perhaps TRBD1 (5 bases). The V end lost 5 bases, the J end lost 7 bases, and 17 bases lay between the germline ends. CDR3 length equals 14 residues. Germline lookup yields CDR1 SGHTA and CDR2 FQGNSA.

The genes are TRBV5-6 and TRBJ1-1; 9 nucleotides line up with TRBD1. The germline gives CDR1 SGHDT, CDR2 YYEEEE. Trimming removed 0 bases from V and 5 bases from J; junction bases left unmatched: 5. This CDR3 is 15 amino acids long. CDR3 coding DNA: TGTGCCAGCAGCTTGGACAGGGGGCTAAGAACTGAAGCTTTCTTT. This translates into CASSLDRGLRTEAFF.

This clone was seen a few times. V and J are TRBV19 and TRBJ1-3, with D unclear. Per germline, CDR1 LNHDA and CDR2 SQIVND (reference sequence). This CDR3 has 15 amino acids. Trimming removed 6 bases from V and 2 bases from J, with 14 bases in between. The CDR3 protein is CASRQRGGPGNTIYF. The CDR3 coding sequence is TGTGCCAGTAGACAGCGGGGAGGACCTGGAAACACCATATATTTT.

The gene calls are TRBV12-5 and TRBJ1-5; 11 bases match TRBD1. J gave up 6 bases and V 6 bases, and 10 bases lay outside the gene matches. Germline values: CDR1 LGHNT, CDR2 FRNRAP. CDR3 length: 16 amino acids. The CDR3 protein is CASGDRTGGVGQPQHF. Written as DNA, the CDR3 is TGTGCTAGTGGAGATCGGACAGGGGGCGTTGGTCAGCCCCAGCATTTT.

V is TRBV9 and J is TRBJ2-7, with 10 nucleotides matching TRBD1. After removal of 3 bases from V and 7 bases from J, the junction contained 4 bases not matched to a gene. Germline V gene sequence: CDR1 SGDLS, CDR2 YYNGEE. This CDR3 spans 13 amino acids. The CDR3 region has the DNA TGTGCCAGCAGCGCGGGACAGGGGCGGGAGCAGTACTTC. Translating gives CASSAGQGREQYF.

The chain combines TRBV5-4 with TRBJ1-6; no clear D. The CDR3 is 16 residues long. CDR1 is SGHNT and CDR2 is YYREEE in the germline V gene (reference sequence). The ends were cut back, 4 bases at V and 6 bases at J, with 17 bases in the middle. The CDR3 DNA sequence: TGTGCCAGCAGCCTGACCCAAGGTGGAGTTAATTCACCCCTCCACTTT. Its protein is CASSLTQGGVNSPLHF.

The chain couples TRBV18 to TRBJ1-3; 9 bases are shared with TRBD1. V lost 3 bases and J lost 0; bases outside the gene matches: 3. Germline assignment: CDR1 KGHSH and CDR2 LQKENI. This CDR3 is 16 amino acids long. The CDR3 sequence is CASSPGTGRSGNTIYF. Here the CDR3 DNA reads TGTGCCAGCTCACCGGGGACAGGGCGCTCTGGAAACACCATATATTTT.

V and J are TRBV2 and TRBJ1-1; D ambiguous. The V end lost 6 bases, the J end lost 1 base, and 15 bases lay between the germline ends. CDR1 is SNHLY and CDR2 is FYNNEI in the germline V gene. CDR3 length: 15 amino acids. The chain's CDR3 is CASRPLPGANTEAFF. The CDR3 bases are TGTGCCAGCAGACCCCTTCCAGGCGCGAACACTGAAGCTTTCTTT.

The chain combines TRBV5-1 with TRBJ1-3; D perhaps matches TRBD1 (6 bases). The CDR3 consists of 16 residues. In germline, CDR1 is SGHRS, CDR2 YFSETQ. V lost 4 bases to trimming and J lost 2 bases, with 16 bases between them. The CDR3, as DNA: TGCGCCAGCAGCCCTCAACAGGGTACGCCTGGAAACACCATATATTTT. It is translated as CASSPQQGTPGNTIYF.

J is TRBJ1-2 and V is TRBV6-5; D may be TRBD1 (6 bases). Deletions cut 6 bases from V and 10 bases from J, with 21 bases between. This CDR3 is 14 amino acids long. In germline, CDR1 is MNHEY, CDR2 SVGAGI. The CDR3 nucleotides are TGTGCCAGCAGCTCAACCTACCGGGACATAGACTACACCTTC. Its translation is CASSSTYRDIDYTF.

This clone has only a few counts. The chain combines TRBV7-3 with TRBJ1-6; D perhaps matches TRBD1 (6 bases). CDR1 SGHTA and CDR2 FQGTGA come from the germline V gene. CDR3 length: 15 amino acids. The V end lost 5 bases, the J end lost 7 bases, and 15 bases lay between the germline ends. CDR3 in amino acids: CASSTNAGVNSPLHF. The CDR3 nucleotides read TGTGCCAGCAGCACAAATGCAGGGGTCAATTCACCCCTCCACTTT.

J is TRBJ2-5 and V is TRBV5-1; possible D gene TRBD1, 5 bases. Germline CDR1 and CDR2: SGHRS and YFSETQ. V was clipped by 4 bases and J by 4 bases, with 11 bases between them. The CDR3 is made up of 13 amino acids. The CDR3 DNA follows: TGCGCCAGCAGCCTTGGGGCACGAGAGACCCAGTACTTC. Its protein product is CASSLGARETQYF.

This chain links TRBV2 with TRBJ1-1; D is uncertain. V lost 8 bases, J lost 0 bases, and 7 bases lay in between. Germline-derived CDR1 and CDR2 are SNHLY and FYNNEI. The CDR3 totals 12 residues. The CDR3 spells CASDTLNTEAFF. CDR3 DNA: TGTGCCAGCGACACATTGAACACTGAAGCTTTCTTT.

The chain combines TRBV7-6 with TRBJ1-1, with D perhaps matching TRBD1 (5 bases). Germline V gives CDR1 SGHVS, CDR2 FNYEAQ. V dropped 5 bases and J dropped 5 bases, with 24 bases sitting between them. The CDR3 loop spans 17 amino acids. The CDR3 region has the DNA TGTGCCAGCAGCCCGGGGGGAGGCCTTCGGACTGAGACTGAAGCTTTCTTT. It yields the protein CASSPGGGLRTETEAFF.

The CDR3 here is CASRGKSNQPQHF. In DNA form, the CDR3 reads TGTGCCAGCCGCGGCAAGAGCAATCAGCCCCAGCATTTT. The V and J genes are TRBV6-5 and TRBJ1-5; no clear D gene. This CDR3 spans 13 amino acids. Germline CDR1 MNHEY, CDR2 SVGAGI. V was shortened by 8 bases and J by 1 base, with 9 bases between the two germline ends.

The DNA of the CDR3 is TGTGCCAGCAGCCACCTGGGACAGCAGAATGAAAAACTGTTTTTT. It translates to CASSHLGQQNEKLFF. V is TRBV16 and J is TRBJ1-4; 7 bases fit TRBD1. The CDR3 is 15 amino acids. Per germline, CDR1 KGHSY and CDR2 FQNENV. Trimming took 3 bases from V and 5 from J; bases not matched to a gene: 6.

The V gene is TRBV5-1, the J gene TRBJ1-6; tentative D call: TRBD1 (6 bases). Germline V CDR1 and CDR2: SGHRS, YFSETQ. This CDR3 has 17 amino acids. The V end lost 0 bases, the J end lost 7 bases, and 17 bases lay between the germline ends. The CDR3 sequence: CASSLVGQGRDNSPLHF. As DNA, the CDR3 is TGCGCCAGCAGCTTGGTTGGGCAGGGGAGAGACAATTCACCCCTCCACTTT.

For the CDR3, the DNA is TGTGCCAGCAGCCTCCGGGGGGGCGCCTACACAGATACGCAGTATTTT. It yields the protein CASSLRGGAYTDTQYF. The rearrangement links TRBV9 to TRBJ2-3; 8 nucleotides match TRBD2. The CDR3 totals 16 residues. The J segment lost 2 bases and the V segment lost 4 bases, leaving 9 bases of the junction unmatched. CDR1 and CDR2 from the germline V gene are SGDLS and YYNGEE.